Shown below are 18 T cell receptor beta chains from a single sample sequenced in a study of blood T cell repertoires in COVID-19. Method: immunoSEQ multiplex PCR; TCRdb's copy keeps in-frame clones and lacks some. The table shows some 100,000 clones, with about 88% occurring only once. Material for sequencing was peripheral blood. These receptors came from a woman between 55 and 75 years old with acute or convalescent COVID-19.

DNA for the CDR3: TGTGCCAGCAGTTACAGAGGGGGCGCAGACTCCTACGAGCAGTACTTC. It yields the protein CASSYRGGADSYEQYF. The chain links TRBV6-5 to TRBJ2-7; 7 positions match TRBD1. CDR3 length equals 16 residues. Unmatched junction bases numbered 7, after V lost 2 bases and J lost 0 bases. Germline CDR1 MNHEY, CDR2 SVGAGI.

The chain links TRBV2 to TRBJ2-5; TRBD2 matches 8 bases. The CDR3 is 14 amino acids. V dropped 4 bases and J dropped 5; count of bases not matched to a gene: 6. CDR1 is SNHLY, CDR2 FYNNEI, per germline. DNA for the CDR3: TGTGCCAGCAGTGGTTGGGCGGGGGGCGAGACCCAGTACTTC. It codes for CASSGWAGGETQYF.

A few counts support this clone. The rearrangement joins TRBV27 to TRBJ2-2; D is possibly TRBD2 (5 bases). The CDR3 has 13 residues. V lost 6 bases and J 7 bases, leaving 12 bases between the germline ends. CDR1 MNHEY and CDR2 SMNVEV come from the germline V gene (reference sequence). The CDR3 DNA sequence: TGTGCCAGCAGCTATCCTCGGGGCGGGGAGCTGTTTTTT. Translated: CASSYPRGGELFF.

The V and J genes are TRBV2 and TRBJ1-6; 9 bases are a match to TRBD1. V shed 8 bases, J shed 9 bases, and the junction held 5 bases outside the gene matches. This CDR3 is 13 amino acids long. Germline V gene sequence: CDR1 SNHLY, CDR2 FYNNEI. The CDR3 sequence: CASVDRGTSPLHF. The CDR3 nucleotides are TGTGCCAGCGTAGACAGGGGGACTTCACCCCTCCACTTT.

V and J are TRBV5-5 and TRBJ2-5, with 10 bases aligning to TRBD2. The V segment lost 4 bases and the J segment 0 bases; nucleotides outside the gene matches: 12. Germline CDR1 reads SGHKS; CDR2 reads YYEKEE (reference sequence). There are 18 residues in the CDR3. The CDR3 sequence: CASSPGNSGGTYQETQYF. As DNA, the CDR3 is TGTGCCAGCAGCCCCGGTAATAGCGGGGGGACGTACCAAGAGACCCAGTACTTC.

This clone was detected once. V is TRBV11-2 and J is TRBJ2-5, with D hard to call. V was pared by 3 bases and J by 3 bases, with 8 bases between. The CDR3 spans 13 residues. Per germline, CDR1 SGHAT and CDR2 FQNNGV. The CDR3 DNA follows: TGTGCCAGCAGCTTCCGAGCCGAAGAGACCCAGTACTTC. This codes for CASSFRAEETQYF.

The chain links TRBV7-2 to TRBJ1-5, with TRBD1 matching 7 bases. This CDR3 spans 15 amino acids. V lost 1 base and J lost 5; bases outside the gene matches: 5. CDR1 is SGHTA, CDR2 FQGNSA, per germline. CDR3 DNA sequence: TGTGCCAGCAGCTTAGTAGGGGGCGAAGATCAGCCCCAGCATTTT. It specifies CASSLVGGEDQPQHF.

This clone was detected once. This sequence joins TRBV7-3 and TRBJ2-1, with 8 positions matching TRBD2. This CDR3 region has 14 residues. V gave up 1 base and J gave up 5 bases; unmatched junction bases: 1. CDR1 SGHTA and CDR2 FQGTGA come from the germline V gene. The CDR3 loop is CASSLSGGNNEQFF. CDR3 DNA sequence: TGTGCCAGCAGCTTAAGCGGGGGGAACAATGAGCAGTTCTTC.

This sequence joins TRBV12-3 or TRBV12-4 and TRBJ1-3; TRBD1 might be the D (6 bases). This CDR3 has 13 residues. V lost 6 bases, J lost 4 bases, and 10 bases lay in between. CDR3 DNA: TGTGCCAGCAGGGGCAGGGGAGGAAACACCATATATTTT. Its protein is CASRGRGGNTIYF.

This clone was observed a few times. This chain joins TRBV11-2 and TRBJ2-3; the D gene is possibly TRBD2 (5 bases). This CDR3 comprises 13 residues. The germline V gene has CDR1 SGHAT and CDR2 FQNNGV. Trimming stripped 1 base from V and 6 bases from J, with 8 bases between. CDR3 sequence (DNA): TGTGCCAGCAGCTTAGCGGGGATGGATACGCAGTATTTT. Its protein is CASSLAGMDTQYF.

This sequence joins TRBV18 and TRBJ1-4, with 9 bases aligning to TRBD1. V shed 7 bases and J 8 bases; nucleotides not matched to a gene: 8. This CDR3 contains 14 residues. Germline CDR1 is KGHSH and CDR2 is LQKENI. For the CDR3, the DNA is TGTGCCAGCTTAACTGGACAGGGGAGCGAAAAACTGTTTTTT. Translating it yields CASLTGQGSEKLFF.

The chain joins TRBV30 to TRBJ1-1; 11 nucleotides match TRBD1. Germline V gene lookup returns CDR1 GTSNPN and CDR2 SVGIG (reference sequence). The CDR3 sequence is 14 residues long. V dropped 3 bases and J dropped 3; count of bases not matched to a gene: 3. The CDR3, as DNA: TGTGCCTGGAGGGGACAGGGGGATTACACTGAAGCTTTCTTT. Translated, it gives CAWRGQGDYTEAFF. Drawing the rest from reference TRBV30 and TRBJ1-1, the complete variable domain is SQTIHQWPATLVQPVGSPLSLECTVEGTSNPNLYWYRQAAGRGLQLLFYSVGIGQISSEVPQNLSASRPQDRQFILSSKKLLLSDSGFYLCAWRGQGDYTEAFFGQGTRLTVV.

The genes are TRBV6-5 and TRBJ2-7; 9 positions agree with TRBD1. This CDR3 has 15 amino acids. J was trimmed by 4 bases and V by 6 bases; bases with no gene match: 10. Germline V lookup: CDR1 MNHEY, CDR2 SVGAGI. The chain's CDR3 is CASSGTTGGAYEQYF. In DNA form, the CDR3 reads TGTGCCAGCAGCGGGACAACAGGGGGCGCATACGAGCAGTACTTC.

The rearrangement joins TRBV5-4 to TRBJ1-1; 7 bases agree with TRBD1. Germline CDR1 reads SGHNT; CDR2 reads YYREEE (reference sequence). The CDR3 is 14 residues long. V shed 2 bases, J shed 0 bases, and the junction held 1 base outside the gene matches. The CDR3 sequence: CASSFGTVNTEAFF. CDR3 DNA sequence: TGTGCCAGCAGCTTCGGGACAGTGAACACTGAAGCTTTCTTT.

This clone was seen only a few times. The chain combines TRBV3-1 (or the pseudogene TRBV3-2) with TRBJ1-1; D is possibly TRBD1 (5 bases). Trimming shortened V by 2 bases and J by 1 base, and 11 bases separated the two germline ends. The germline V gene has CDR1 LGHDT and CDR2 YNNKEL (reference sequence). The CDR3 sequence is 15 residues long. The CDR3 DNA sequence: TGTGCCAGCAGCCAATCCTCAAGGGGGAACACTGAAGCTTTCTTT. Protein sequence: CASSQSSRGNTEAFF.

CDR3 protein: CASSLRTGMNTEAFF. Written as DNA, the CDR3 is TGCGCCAGCAGCCTCCGGACAGGGATGAACACTGAAGCTTTCTTT. The V and J genes are TRBV4-1 and TRBJ1-1, with TRBD1 matching 8 bases. Trimming removed 4 bases from V and 0 bases from J; junction bases left unmatched: 4. The CDR3 spans 15 residues. Germline V gene lookup returns CDR1 MGHRA and CDR2 YSYEKL.

This clone showed up just a few times. This chain uses TRBV6-2 or TRBV6-3 with TRBJ2-7; TRBD2 aligns across 9 bases. Germline V gives CDR1 MNHEY, CDR2 SVGEGT. After removal of 2 bases from V and 0 bases from J, the junction contained 8 bases not matched to a gene. The CDR3 length is 17 residues. This CDR3 is CASSYGLAGALSYEQYF. The DNA of the CDR3 is TGTGCCAGCAGTTACGGGTTAGCGGGGGCTCTCTCCTACGAGCAGTACTTC.

V usage is TRBV5-1 and J usage is TRBJ2-2; 8 bases fit TRBD1. The CDR3 is 16 residues long. Germline V gene data show CDR1 as SGHRS and CDR2 as YFSETQ. V gave up 5 bases and J gave up 1 base; unmatched junction bases: 7. In nucleotides, the CDR3 is TGCGCCAGCAGGGACTCCGGGACAGGGAACACCGGGGAGCTGTTTTTT. It specifies CASRDSGTGNTGELFF.